The source of this TCR beta chain is a study of neurological immune-mediated disorders. With 10-nucleotide random UMIs included, cDNA was synthesized by 5'RACE. Per sequencing run, 15-18 subjects together gave over 170 million TCR-beta sequences. TCRdb independently ran MiXCR on the 5' RACE reads; one entry per CDR3 protein. The sample includes under 85,000 distinct CDR3 sequences, 10% of them seen just once. At least ten counts were recorded for this clonotype. J was trimmed by 5 bases and V by 3 bases; bases with no gene match: 8. Germline CDR1 reads MNHEY; CDR2 reads SVGAGI. This CDR3 region has 15 residues.

This clonotype was obtained from a man aged 40-49 years in good health. J is TRBJ2-5 and V is TRBV6-5; the match to TRBD2 covers 8 bases. The sample consisted of PBMCs. The CDR3 DNA reads TGTGCCAGCAGTTATTTGATAGCGGGGTTGGAGACCCAGTACTTC. Its protein product is CASSYLIAGLETQYF.